This TCR beta chain derives from a study of beta chain features in type 1 diabetes. General study results and limits: Shortening of TCRB CDR3s, moderate but significant, appeared in all four CD4+ subsets of Type 1 diabetes patients. A PCR bias possibly favoring shorter templates would apply equally to patients and controls.

Blood was collected once per donor into heparin, averaging about 0.12 L. Regarding this clone: The antigen is not known.

This CDR3 is built from 14 residues. V lost 3 bases to trimming and J lost 9 bases; unmatched junction nucleotides: 10. In germline, CDR1 is SGHDT, CDR2 YYEEEE. Sequencing targeted expressed TCRB transcripts, as all isolated RNA had been reverse transcribed. Assay used: immunoSEQ multiplex PCR; TCRdb lists only in-frame clones, some missing. The sample holds approximately 470,000 clones, approximately 30% seen once. This chain uses TRBV5-6 with TRBJ2-5, with 8 bases that match TRBD1. This sequence originates from a man aged 18 to 30 in good health. What was sequenced was naive CD4+ T cells from blood. The CDR3 nucleotides read TGTGCCAGCAGCTCCGGGACAGGCTTAGGGTCCCAGTACTTC. Protein product: CASSSGTGLGSQYF.